The 4 T cell receptor beta chains below come from one sample, sequenced in a study of early T cells in non-severe SARS-CoV-2 infection. TCRdb passed the 5' RACE reads through MiXCR, listing each CDR3 protein once. The top ten hold approximately 2% of the sample, which has about 100,000 distinct CDR3 sequences, 13% seen once. The sample consisted of whole blood. The receptors derive from an adult who was a healthcare worker with PCR-confirmed SARS-CoV-2 infection or an uninfected control (not recorded which).

This clonotype was found a few times. The chain couples TRBV6-4 to TRBJ1-5; D call uncertain. Germline CDR1 and CDR2: MRHNA and SNTAGT. V was trimmed by 0 bases and J by 2 bases, leaving 2 bases between them. The CDR3 has 13 residues. The CDR3 nucleotides read TGTGCCAGCAGTGACTCGGGCAATCAGCCCCAGCATTTT. Translated: CASSDSGNQPQHF.

This clonotype has just a few counts. The V gene is TRBV18, the J gene TRBJ2-2; possible D gene TRBD1, 6 bases. The CDR3 spans 16 residues. Germline lookup yields CDR1 KGHSH and CDR2 LQKENI. V was trimmed by 0 bases and J by 5 bases, leaving 13 bases between them. The CDR3 here is CASSPPRPDRTGELFF. In DNA form, the CDR3 reads TGTGCCAGCTCACCACCGAGACCTGACAGGACCGGGGAGCTGTTTTTT.

This sequence joins TRBV15 and TRBJ1-2; D is possibly TRBD1 (5 bases). The CDR3 loop spans 14 amino acids. Per germline, CDR1 LNHNV and CDR2 YYDKDF (reference sequence). V was shortened by 4 bases and J by 2 bases, with 11 bases between the two germline ends. CDR3 residues: CATSTRRGNYGYTF. DNA for the CDR3: TGTGCCACCAGCACAAGGCGGGGGAACTATGGCTACACCTTC.

This clonotype appeared many times. The V and J genes are TRBV7-2 and TRBJ2-1; 9 nucleotides align to TRBD2. The CDR3 has 13 amino acids. Germline V gives CDR1 SGHTA, CDR2 FQGNSA. V lost 2 bases and J lost 9; bases outside the gene matches: 2. The DNA of the CDR3 is TGTGCCAGCAGCTTACAGCGGGGGGTTGAGCAGTTCTTC. Protein sequence: CASSLQRGVEQFF.